This is a list of T cell receptor beta chains from one sample in a study of cytomegalovirus exposure and HLA in healthy donors. The protocol was immunoSEQ multiplex PCR, while the TCRdb copy is restricted to in-frame clones and leaves out a portion. Of 90,000 to 110,000 clones listed, approximately 12% were seen once; the top ten hold more than 15%. Sequencing was done on a sample of PBMCs. These receptor sequences come from a man aged 40-49 years in good health and CMV-seropositive. CDR3s include the opening cysteine and the closing phenylalanine or tryptophan. Each record gives: V gene, D gene, J gene, clone size, CDR3 protein, CDR3 DNA. The D gene is left open where the match is weak. Clone size is shown for a subset of rows, as once, few, many or a class of expanded clone.

TRBV2	-	TRBJ2-3	few	CASESGVADTQYF	TGTGCCAGCGAGTCAGGGGTTGCAGATACGCAGTATTTT
TRBV4-1	TRBD1	TRBJ1-5	-	CASSRTGNQPQHF	TGCGCCAGCAGCCGGACAGGGAATCAGCCCCAGCATTTT
TRBV30	-	TRBJ1-1	-	CASLPYRVTEAFF	TGTGCCTCTTTACCATACCGGGTCACTGAAGCTTTCTTT
TRBV5-1	-	TRBJ2-3	few	CASSWRLGATDTQYF	TGCGCCAGCAGCTGGAGACTAGGGGCCACAGATACGCAGTATTTT
TRBV7-9	TRBD2	TRBJ2-3	few	CASSLARIAGGKSRDTQYF	TGTGCCAGCAGCTTAGCGCGAATAGCGGGAGGGAAGTCGAGGGATACGCAGTATTTT
TRBV6-5	TRBD1	TRBJ1-5	few	CASSYTQGAPQPQHF	TGTGCCAGCAGTTATACGCAGGGGGCCCCTCAGCCCCAGCATTTT
TRBV30	-	TRBJ2-7	-	CAWSLGRGLHEQYF	TGTGCCTGGAGTTTAGGTCGCGGGCTCCACGAGCAGTACTTC
TRBV5-4	-	TRBJ2-5	-	CASSFFHSQETQYF	TGTGCCAGCAGCTTCTTCCACAGCCAAGAGACCCAGTACTTC
TRBV11-3	TRBD1	TRBJ2-3	-	CASSTGQGRTDTQYF	TGTGCCAGCAGCACCGGACAGGGACGCACAGATACGCAGTATTTT
TRBV5-1	-	TRBJ2-3	-	CASSGQDGDTQYF	TGCGCCAGCAGCGGGCAGGATGGGGATACGCAGTATTTT
TRBV28	TRBD2	TRBJ2-3	few	CASSPSLAGSTDTQYF	TGTGCCAGCAGTCCCTCTTTAGCGGGAAGCACAGATACGCAGTATTTT
TRBV7-6	-	TRBJ2-1	once	CASSLALVGQQFF	TGTGCCAGCAGCTTAGCCCTGGTGGGGCAGCAGTTCTTC
TRBV7-9	TRBD2	TRBJ2-3	-	CASSSRSGSFTDTQYF	TGTGCCAGCAGCTCCCGTAGCGGGAGCTTCACAGATACGCAGTATTTT
TRBV29-1	TRBD1	TRBJ2-2	few	CSVRQGTGELFF	TGCAGCGTGCGACAGGGTACCGGGGAGCTGTTTTTT
TRBV4-1	TRBD2	TRBJ2-5	few	CASSRPGLAGGPMGQETQYF	TGCGCCAGCAGCCGACCGGGACTAGCGGGAGGGCCGATGGGGCAAGAGACCCAGTACTTC
TRBV19	-	TRBJ1-1	few	CASSRTSNTEAFF	TGTGCCAGTAGTAGGACAAGCAACACTGAAGCTTTCTTT
TRBV6-6	-	TRBJ1-2	-	CASSYSSTAGNYGYTF	TGTGCCAGCAGTTACTCGAGCACAGCCGGTAACTATGGCTACACCTTC
TRBV6-5	TRBD1	TRBJ1-4	few	CASSYSGTATNEKLFF	TGTGCCAGCAGTTACTCCGGGACAGCAACTAATGAAAAACTGTTTTTT
TRBV6-1	-	TRBJ2-7	-	CASSDAAYSYEQYF	TGTGCCAGCAGTGATGCCGCCTACTCCTACGAGCAGTACTTC
TRBV18	TRBD2	TRBJ2-3	few	CASSPFLVAGGDGTQYF	TGTGCCAGCTCACCCTTTTTGGTAGCGGGAGGTGATGGTACGCAGTATTTT